These 18 T cell receptor beta chains were all obtained from the same sample, sequenced in a study of metastatic and nonmetastatic thyroid tumors. With MiXCR, TCRdb called clones anew from the PCR reads. This sample has roughly 6,600 clones, with around 35% found just once. No patient had received any treatment before thyroid surgery. Sequenced: adjacent normal tissue. These receptors all come from a female donor with papillary thyroid cancer or a benign thyroid nodule (not recorded which). Some clones in this sample may be carry-over from other donors' samples.

The rearrangement joins TRBV20-1 to TRBJ1-1; TRBD1 aligns across 8 bases. Germline CDR1 reads DFQATT; CDR2 reads SNEGSKA (reference sequence). V was clipped by 4 bases and J by 3 bases; unmatched bases: 4. The CDR3 consists of 13 residues. CDR3 nucleotide sequence: TGCAGTGCTACCCGACAGGGGCACACTGAAGCTTTCTTT. This sequence encodes CSATRQGHTEAFF.

This clone is labeled large (0.1 to 1%). The rearrangement links TRBV5-1 to TRBJ1-3; 7 bases map to TRBD1. The CDR3 consists of 15 residues. Germline V gene lookup returns CDR1 SGHRS and CDR2 YFSETQ. Trimming at V came to 4 bases and at J to 4 bases, leaving 8 bases not matched to a gene. This chain's CDR3 is CASSPLTGTGNTIYF. CDR3 nucleotide sequence: TGCGCCAGCAGCCCCCTGACAGGGACCGGAAACACCATATATTTT.

This chain uses TRBV20-1 with TRBJ1-2; the D is unclear. Germline V CDR1 and CDR2: DFQATT, SNEGSKA (reference sequence). V was cut by 0 bases and J by 7 bases, with 12 bases left in between. CDR3 length: 13 residues. CDR3 region: CSARDPQRLGYTF. CDR3 in DNA: TGCAGTGCTAGAGACCCCCAACGACTTGGCTACACCTTC.

The chain is built from TRBV7-9 and TRBJ2-5; 7 bases line up with TRBD2. J gave up 3 bases and V 5 bases, and 9 bases lay outside the gene matches. This CDR3 is built from 15 residues. Germline lookup yields CDR1 SEHNR and CDR2 FQNEAQ (reference sequence). CDR3 sequence (DNA): TGTGCCAGCAGCCCCCCCGGGACTAATAAAGAGACCCAGTACTTC. Its translation: CASSPPGTNKETQYF.

The table lists this clone with a few counts. This rearrangement joins TRBV28 to TRBJ1-5; 10 nucleotides line up with TRBD1. Trimming at V came to 5 bases and at J to 7 bases, leaving 8 bases not matched to a gene. The CDR3 contains 15 residues. Germline V gene sequence: CDR1 MDHEN, CDR2 SYDVKM. The CDR3 here is CASSETGGAGQPQHF. As DNA, the CDR3 is TGTGCCAGCAGTGAGACAGGGGGCGCCGGACAGCCCCAGCATTTT.

The chain is built from TRBV28 and TRBJ1-2, with a weak D call TRBD1 (6 bases). The CDR3 contains 12 residues. Germline V gives CDR1 MDHEN, CDR2 SYDVKM. The V end was cut by 6 bases, the J end by 3 bases, with 8 bases between. The CDR3 sequence is CASRRGYYGYTF. DNA of the CDR3: TGTGCCAGCAGGAGGGGGTACTATGGCTACACCTTC.

This clone came up a few times. The chain combines TRBV5-1 with TRBJ2-1; D assignment may be TRBD1 or TRBD2 (5 bases each). Trimming took 0 bases from V and 9 from J, leaving 10 bases between them. This CDR3 comprises 13 residues. The germline CDR1 and CDR2 sequences are SGHRS and YFSETQ. The chain's CDR3 is CASSLDWGSEQFF. The CDR3 DNA is TGCGCCAGCAGCTTGGACTGGGGGAGTGAGCAGTTCTTC.

A remark on this clone: The conserved phenylalanine or tryptophan normally closing the CDR3 is absent here, so this likely arose from a read error. The chain carries TRBV20-1 and TRBJ2-3, with D possibly being TRBD2 (6 bases). Germline values: CDR1 DFQATT, CDR2 SNEGSKA (reference sequence). This CDR3 is 15 amino acids long. The V end was cut by 0 bases, the J end by 9 bases, with 19 bases between. The CDR3 is CSARDQGPSGETQYL. In nucleotides, the CDR3 is TGCAGTGCTAGAGATCAGGGTCCTTCGGGGGAGACGCAGTATCTT.

CDR3: CASSPDSFNYGYTF. The CDR3 nucleotides read TGTGCCAGCAGCCCGGACAGTTTTAACTATGGCTACACCTTC. The chain carries TRBV7-9 and TRBJ1-2, with D perhaps matching TRBD1 (6 bases). Trimming pared 5 bases from V and 1 base from J, leaving 11 bases between. This CDR3 spans 14 amino acids. CDR1 is SEHNR and CDR2 is FQNEAQ in the germline V gene (reference sequence).

This rearrangement joins TRBV7-3 to TRBJ2-1, with D unclear. The CDR3 contains 15 residues. Germline CDR1 is SGHTA and CDR2 is FQGTGA. The V gene lost 0 bases and the J gene lost 4 bases, with 10 bases spanning the gap. The CDR3 nucleotides are TGTGCCAGCAGCTTAACGGGTGGGGTGTACAATGAGCAGTTCTTC. Amino acid sequence: CASSLTGGVYNEQFF.

The rearrangement joins TRBV6-1 to TRBJ2-7; TRBD1 might be the D (6 bases). With 7 bases removed from V and 0 bases from J, the gap between germline ends came to 10 bases. The CDR3 has 13 residues. Germline loops: CDR1 MNHNS, CDR2 SASEGT. CDR3 DNA sequence: TGTGCCAGCATCGGGGACATCTCCTACGAGCAGTACTTC. Translated: CASIGDISYEQYF.

The rearrangement uses TRBV9 and TRBJ2-3; TRBD1 might be the D (5 bases). There are 15 residues in the CDR3. Germline V gene sequence: CDR1 SGDLS, CDR2 YYNGEE. The germline V and J ends were trimmed by 0 bases and 4 bases, with 12 bases remaining between them. The DNA of the CDR3 is TGTGCCAGCAGCGTAGGTGGGGCTGGGTCAGATACGCAGTATTTT. As protein: CASSVGGAGSDTQYF.

V usage is TRBV19 and J usage is TRBJ1-3, with TRBD1 matching over 7 bases. This CDR3 has 16 residues. The V segment lost 10 bases and the J segment 0 bases; nucleotides outside the gene matches: 12. From germline, CDR1 is LNHDA and CDR2 SQIVND (reference sequence). This chain's CDR3 is CATLGPTGSSGNTIYF. The DNA for the CDR3 is TGTGCCACCTTAGGCCCGACAGGGAGCTCTGGAAACACCATATATTTT. Full variable domain (rest looked up from reference TRBV19 and TRBJ1-3): DGGITQSPKYLFRKEGQNVTLSCEQNLNHDAMYWYRQDPGQGLRLIYYSQIVNDFQKGDIAEGYSVSREKKESFPLTVTSAQKNPTAFYLCATLGPTGSSGNTIYFGEGSWLTVV.

The genes are TRBV5-1 and TRBJ1-4; D call uncertain. The CDR3 contains 16 residues. Germline V gene data show CDR1 as SGHRS and CDR2 as YFSETQ. Trimming left V 6 bases short and J 4 bases short, with 19 bases between. This CDR3 reads CASMRTPGQLNEKLFF. In DNA, the CDR3 is TGCGCCAGCATGAGGACGCCGGGTCAGCTTAATGAAAAACTGTTTTTT. Combining the CDR3 with reference TRBV5-1 and TRBJ1-4 gives the whole variable domain KAGVTQTPRYLIKTRGQQVTLSCSPISGHRSVSWYQQTPGQGLQFLFEYFSETQRNKGNFPGRFSGRQFSNSRSEMNVSTLELGDSALYLCASMRTPGQLNEKLFFGSGTQLSVL.

V and J are TRBV20-1 and TRBJ1-2, with 11 bases identical to TRBD1. V trimming: 2 bases; J trimming: 7 bases; junction bases outside the gene matches: 3. Germline loops: CDR1 DFQATT, CDR2 SNEGSKA (reference sequence). This CDR3 spans 13 amino acids. The CDR3 loop reads CSARRGTGGGYTF. The CDR3 nucleotides read TGCAGTGCTAGACGGGGGACAGGGGGTGGCTACACCTTC.

The gene calls are TRBV20-1 and TRBJ1-1; possibly TRBD1 for D (5 bases). The CDR3 runs 14 residues. Germline CDR1 is DFQATT and CDR2 is SNEGSKA (reference sequence). V lost 4 bases and J 5 bases, leaving 17 bases between the germline ends. CDR3 coding DNA: TGCAGTGCTACCTCACTGCGAGGGGTGACTGAAGCTTTCTTT. Translating gives CSATSLRGVTEAFF.

This clone occurred a few times. V usage is TRBV15 and J usage is TRBJ1-1, with 9 bases lining up with TRBD1. Trimming at V came to 5 bases and at J to 10 bases, leaving 11 bases not matched to a gene. This CDR3 spans 14 amino acids. Germline V lookup: CDR1 LNHNV, CDR2 YYDKDF (reference sequence). The CDR3 nucleotides read TGTGCCACCAGCCTAGACAGGGGGATCTGGGGAGCTTTCTTT. As protein: CATSLDRGIWGAFF.

The chain is built from TRBV5-1 and TRBJ2-3, with TRBD1 as a possible D gene (6 bases). The V gene's germline CDR1 is SGHRS and CDR2 YFSETQ. The ends were cut back, 4 bases at V and 1 base at J, with 13 bases in the middle. This CDR3 is built from 15 residues. The CDR3 DNA is TGCGCCAGCAGCCGAGAGGACAGCCGCACAGATACGCAGTATTTT. This codes for CASSREDSRTDTQYF.